The rows below give T cell receptor beta chains drawn from one sample of a study of early T cells in non-severe SARS-CoV-2 infection. TCRdb re-called the 5' RACE reads through MiXCR, storing one row per CDR3 protein. The table has approximately 67,000 distinct CDR3 sequences, around 10% seen once. The sequencing sample was made of whole blood. The origin of the receptors is an adult who was a healthcare worker with PCR-confirmed SARS-CoV-2 infection or an uninfected control (not recorded which). CDR3s include the opening cysteine and the closing phenylalanine or tryptophan. Fields, in order: V gene, J gene, clone size, D gene, CDR3 DNA, CDR3 protein. A D gene is named only where the DNA matches it firmly. For some rows the clone size is stated as once, few or many, or as a class when expanded; others skip it.

TRBV29-1	TRBJ2-1	.	.	TGCAGCGTTGAGGCAATCTCCTACAATGAGCAGTTCTTC	CSVEAISYNEQFF
TRBV6-1	TRBJ2-7	many	TRBD1	TGTGCCAGCAGTTCAATATCGGGACAGACCGAGCAGTACTTC	CASSSISGQTEQYF
TRBV5-8	TRBJ1-5	many	TRBD1	TGTGCCAGCAGCCCGACAGGGCGAGGCAATCAGCCCCAGCATTTT	CASSPTGRGNQPQHF
TRBV21-1	TRBJ2-4	.	.	TGTGCCAGCAGCAGAAGCAGGGAAAAGAACATTCAGTACTTC	CASSRSREKNIQYF
TRBV30	TRBJ1-2	few	.	TGTGCCTGGAGTATAGGGGGTAGCGGCTACACCTTC	CAWSIGGSGYTF
TRBV7-2	TRBJ2-6	many	.	TGTGCCAGCAGCCCGCAAATAGGCAGCTCTGGGGCCAACGTCCTGACTTTC	CASSPQIGSSGANVLTF
TRBV11-2	TRBJ2-2	.	.	TGTGCCAGCAGCTTAGATCGGGTGGTAAACACCGGGGAGCTGTTTTTT	CASSLDRVVNTGELFF
TRBV7-3	TRBJ2-1	many	.	TGTGCCAGCAGCTTAATAGCCGAAAATGAGCAGTTCTTC	CASSLIAENEQFF
TRBV5-1	TRBJ2-1	.	.	TGCGCCAGCAGCTTGGACAGGGCTACCTACAATGAGCAGTTCTTC	CASSLDRATYNEQFF
TRBV6-5	TRBJ1-2	many	.	TGTGCCGCCCGCGGCGTGAGCGAGGGCTACACCTTC	CAARGVSEGYTF
TRBV20-1	TRBJ2-3	.	TRBD2	TGCAGTGCTAGAGGAGGCGGGAGGGCCGGAGATACGCAGTATTTT	CSARGGGRAGDTQYF
TRBV5-1	TRBJ1-2	many	.	TGCGCCAGCAGCCTTTCCTTATCTTCTGGCTACACCTTC	CASSLSLSSGYTF
TRBV6-6	TRBJ2-3	many	TRBD2	TGTGCCAGCAGTAACCAACTTGGGGGGGGTCAAAGCACAGATACGCAGTATTTT	CASSNQLGGGQSTDTQYF
TRBV7-2	TRBJ2-5	few	.	TGTGCCAGCAGCCCCCTGGGACCGCAGTACTTC	CASSPLGPQYF
TRBV3-1	TRBJ2-7	many	.	TGTGCCAGCAGCCAAGAAGGTAGCGGCGAGCAGTACTTC	CASSQEGSGEQYF
TRBV29-1	TRBJ1-5	many	TRBD1	TGCAGCGTTGAAGAATCAGGGGGGAATCAGCCCCAGCATTTT	CSVEESGGNQPQHF
TRBV7-9	TRBJ1-3	many	TRBD1	TGTGCCAGCAGCCCTGGACAGGGAAGGGGAGGAAACACCATATATTTT	CASSPGQGRGGNTIYF
TRBV4-1	TRBJ2-6	many	TRBD2	TGCGCCAGCAGCCGAGCGGGGTCTGGGGCCAACGTCCTGACTTTC	CASSRAGSGANVLTF
TRBV28	TRBJ1-1	.	.	TGTGCCAGCACCGTGGGGACATTGAACACTGAAGCTTTCTTT	CASTVGTLNTEAFF
TRBV29-1	TRBJ2-1	few	TRBD2	TGCAGCGTGGTAGCGGGAGTGAGGAGGAATGAGCAGTTCTTC	CSVVAGVRRNEQFF
TRBV12-3/TRBV12-4	TRBJ2-7	.	TRBD2	TGTGCCAGCAGACTAGCGGGGGACTACGAGCAGTACTTC	CASRLAGDYEQYF
TRBV7-2	TRBJ2-7	many	TRBD2	TGTGCCAGCAGCTTAGTTCTATTCGGCGGGAGGGCCACGGGCTACGAGCAGTACTTC	CASSLVLFGGRATGYEQYF
TRBV5-1	TRBJ2-2	many	TRBD1	TGCGCCAGCAGACCGCCCCCGGGACAGGGTACCACCGGGGAGCTGTTTTTT	CASRPPPGQGTTGELFF
TRBV9	TRBJ1-2	many	TRBD1	TGTGCCAGCAGCCATGGACAGGGTCGCGGCTACACCTTC	CASSHGQGRGYTF
TRBV24-1	TRBJ2-3	.	.	TGTGCCACCAGTGATTCGACCGTTGGACGGGGCACAGATACGCAGTATTTT	CATSDSTVGRGTDTQYF
TRBV5-6	TRBJ2-7	many	TRBD1	TGTGCCAGCACCCTCCACCCCACTCTAGGGGGCCTCGTCTCCTACGAGCAGTACTTC	CASTLHPTLGGLVSYEQYF
TRBV15	TRBJ2-3	many	TRBD1	TGTGCCACCAGCCGGAGTGGGGACAGGGCCACAGATACGCAGTATTTT	CATSRSGDRATDTQYF
TRBV12-3/TRBV12-4	TRBJ2-5	many	.	TGTGCCAGCAGTTTAGGGCAGGGGGGTCGCCAAGAGACCCAGTACTTC	CASSLGQGGRQETQYF
TRBV7-9	TRBJ1-1	many	.	TGTGCCAGCAGCTTAGCAGCAGGTGGAGCTTTCTTT	CASSLAAGGAFF
TRBV3-1	TRBJ2-5	few	TRBD2	TGTGCCAGCAGCCGCTCTAGCGGGGAAGAGACCCAGTACTTC	CASSRSSGEETQYF
TRBV4-2	TRBJ1-5	few	TRBD1	TGTGCCAGCAGCCAAGATCTGGCAGGGGGACAGCCCCAGCATTTT	CASSQDLAGGQPQHF
TRBV7-2	TRBJ1-2	many	.	TGTGCCAGCAGCTACCGCAGCGGTCGATTGGATGGCTACACCTTC	CASSYRSGRLDGYTF
TRBV11-1	TRBJ2-6	many	.	TGTGCCAGCAGCTTCCGGACTGGGGCCAACGTCCTGACTTTC	CASSFRTGANVLTF
TRBV6-6	TRBJ2-1	many	TRBD2	TGTGCCAGCGAGGGAGGGCCGGATGAGCAGTTCTTC	CASEGGPDEQFF
TRBV19	TRBJ2-7	many	TRBD2	TGTGCCACCTCCACCGGGACTAGCGTCTACGAGCAGTACTTC	CATSTGTSVYEQYF
TRBV28	TRBJ2-7	many	.	TGTGCCAGCAGTGTCGTCCACGAGCAGTACTTC	CASSVVHEQYF
TRBV20-1	TRBJ2-7	many	TRBD2	TGCAGTGCTAGTGGGCAGGAAAGCGGACTAGCCTACGAGCAGTACTTC	CSASGQESGLAYEQYF
TRBV4-1	TRBJ2-7	many	TRBD2	TGCGCCAGCAGCCCCCTCGTCGGGAGGAGCCCAGGGGAGCAGTACTTC	CASSPLVGRSPGEQYF
TRBV14	TRBJ2-1	few	TRBD1	TGTGCCAGCAGCCAAATAAGGGGGCGGCAGTTCTTC	CASSQIRGRQFF
TRBV29-1	TRBJ2-1	.	.	TGCAGCGTTGGACGGACTAAGGGTTACAATGAGCAGTTCTTC	CSVGRTKGYNEQFF
TRBV20-1	TRBJ2-7	few	.	TGCAGTGCTAGAGATGCGGGCTACGAGCAGTACTTC	CSARDAGYEQYF
TRBV20-1	TRBJ2-2	.	TRBD1	TGCAGTGCCAGGACAGGGAACACCGGGGAGCTGTTTTTT	CSARTGNTGELFF